A selection of T cell receptor beta chains follows, all from one sample in a study of blood T cells in healthy people across ages. TCRdb itself ran the 5' RACE reads through MiXCR, one entry per CDR3 protein. The sample records more than 1,400,000 distinct CDR3 sequences, roughly 40% being singletons. Source material: blood. Receptors originate from a woman between 18 and 29 years old in good health. Both conserved end residues are part of each CDR3. A D gene is named only where the DNA matches it firmly. The size entry is marked missing in some rows and otherwise reads once, few, many or a size class.

size	V	J	D	CDR3	DNA
-	TRBV20-1	TRBJ2-7	-	CSARQGGLTYNEQYF	TGCAGTGCTAGACAAGGCGGCCTCACCTACAATGAGCAGTACTTC
-	TRBV7-9	TRBJ1-2	-	CASSLARDYTF	TGTGCCAGCAGCTTAGCGCGGGACTACACCTTC
-	TRBV14	TRBJ2-5	-	CASSQRGTTGGETQYF	TGTGCCAGCAGCCAGCGAGGGACAACCGGGGGGGAGACCCAGTACTTC
-	TRBV14	TRBJ1-1	TRBD1	CASSQDRTGGSFF	TGTGCCAGCAGCCAAGATCGGACAGGGGGCTCTTTCTTT
-	TRBV4-1	TRBJ1-5	-	CASSQDYVTNQPQHF	TGCGCCAGCAGCCAAGATTATGTGACCAATCAGCCCCAGCATTTT
-	TRBV6-2/TRBV6-3	TRBJ2-7	-	CASTPGVISYEQYF	TGTGCCAGCACCCCGGGGGTCATCTCCTACGAGCAGTACTTC
once	TRBV3-1	TRBJ2-5	TRBD2	CASSLIRTREGTQYF	TGTGCCAGCAGCCTCATTCGGACTAGGGAGGGGACCCAGTACTTC
-	TRBV27	TRBJ2-1	TRBD2	CASSPLSSGRNANEQFF	TGTGCCAGCAGTCCCCTCAGTAGCGGGAGAAATGCCAATGAGCAGTTCTTC
-	TRBV10-3	TRBJ2-1	-	CAISESEDEQFF	TGTGCCATCAGTGAGAGTGAGGATGAGCAGTTCTTC
-	TRBV20-1	TRBJ2-7	-	CSAPSGQIYNEQYF	TGCAGTGCCCCTTCAGGTCAAATCTACAATGAGCAGTACTTC
few	TRBV6-5	TRBJ2-7	TRBD1	CASSYTTGQTYEQYF	TGTGCCAGCAGTTACACAACGGGACAGACCTACGAGCAGTACTTC
-	TRBV11-2	TRBJ1-5	TRBD1	CASSAGTGARPQHF	TGTGCCAGCAGCGCCGGGACAGGGGCCAGGCCCCAGCATTTT
-	TRBV28	TRBJ2-7	-	CASTVTPDTYEQYF	TGTGCCAGCACCGTAACCCCTGATACTTACGAGCAGTACTTC
-	TRBV27	TRBJ2-7	-	CASSIAGTPLIYEQYF	TGTGCCAGCAGTATCGCCGGGACCCCACTCATCTACGAGCAGTACTTC
-	TRBV5-1	TRBJ2-5	-	CASSPTGGPETQYF	TGCGCCAGCAGCCCGACAGGAGGGCCGGAGACCCAGTACTTC
few	TRBV12-3/TRBV12-4	TRBJ2-7	-	CASSLQTKYEQYF	TGTGCCAGCAGCTTACAGACAAAATACGAGCAGTACTTC
-	TRBV7-6	TRBJ2-2	TRBD2	CASSFGGRATGELFF	TGTGCCAGCAGCTTTGGCGGGAGGGCCACCGGGGAGCTGTTTTTT
few	TRBV6-5	TRBJ2-5	-	CASSYSGTTEETQYF	TGTGCCAGCAGTTACTCGGGGACGACAGAAGAGACCCAGTACTTC
few	TRBV10-3	TRBJ2-7	-	CAINDGGSYEQYF	TGTGCCATCAATGATGGGGGATCCTACGAGCAGTACTTC
-	TRBV6-1	TRBJ1-2	-	CASRTGADRGYTF	TGTGCCAGCAGGACAGGAGCGGATCGTGGCTACACCTTC
-	TRBV20-1	TRBJ2-7	TRBD2	CSAPDSGAPYNEQYF	TGCAGTGCCCCCGATAGCGGGGCTCCCTACAATGAGCAGTACTTC
-	TRBV4-1	TRBJ2-1	-	CASTERLSYNEQFF	TGCGCCAGCACTGAGCGACTCTCCTACAATGAGCAGTTCTTC
-	TRBV28	TRBJ1-4	-	CASTLGGLANGKLFF	TGTGCCAGCACCCTCGGGGGGCTGGCTAATGGAAAACTGTTTTTT
-	TRBV4-1	TRBJ1-2	-	CASSQDPGMDYGYTF	TGCGCCAGCAGCCAAGATCCAGGGATGGACTATGGCTACACCTTC
-	TRBV20-1	TRBJ2-7	-	CSARGTASYEQYF	TGCAGTGCTAGGGGCACAGCCTCCTACGAGCAGTACTTC
-	TRBV3-1	TRBJ1-2	TRBD1	CASSLRTGGGSYTF	TGTGCCAGCAGCCTGAGGACAGGGGGAGGAAGCTACACCTTC
-	TRBV12-5	TRBJ2-3	-	CASGLGRDGADTQYF	TGTGCTAGTGGTTTAGGGCGGGACGGGGCAGATACGCAGTATTTT
-	TRBV6-2/TRBV6-3	TRBJ2-1	TRBD2	CASSSIGRLGYNEQFF	TGTGCCAGCAGTAGTATCGGGAGGCTGGGGTACAATGAGCAGTTCTTC
-	TRBV11-2	TRBJ2-7	-	CASSPPLESYEQYF	TGTGCCAGCAGCCCCCCACTAGAATCCTACGAGCAGTACTTC
-	TRBV6-4	TRBJ1-2	-	CAGRGLVGYTF	TGTGCCGGCCGGGGGCTGGTCGGCTACACCTTC
-	TRBV11-3	TRBJ2-4	-	CASSPLGEDAKNIQYF	TGTGCCAGCAGCCCCCTGGGGGAGGATGCCAAAAACATTCAGTACTTC
-	TRBV7-3	TRBJ2-7	TRBD2	CASSTQAGGSYEQYF	TGTGCCAGCAGCACCCAAGCGGGGGGCTCCTACGAGCAGTACTTC
many	TRBV12-5	TRBJ2-5	-	CASGLAGTVGTQYF	TGTGCTAGTGGTTTGGCCGGGACGGTGGGGACCCAGTACTTC
once	TRBV18	TRBJ2-1	TRBD2	CASSPVGQREYTYNEQFF	TGTGCCAGCTCACCAGTCGGTCAGCGGGAGTACACCTACAATGAGCAGTTCTTC
few	TRBV20-1	TRBJ1-2	-	CSAPGLTGLDGYTF	TGCAGTGCTCCCGGACTAACAGGGTTGGATGGCTACACCTTC
few	TRBV12-3/TRBV12-4	TRBJ1-4	TRBD1	CASSPDRVYEKLFF	TGTGCCAGCAGTCCGGACAGGGTTTATGAAAAACTGTTTTTT
-	TRBV7-9	TRBJ2-3	-	CASSLAARRSTDTQYF	TGTGCCAGCAGCTTAGCCGCTCGGCGGTCCACAGATACGCAGTATTTT
few	TRBV12-3/TRBV12-4	TRBJ1-5	-	CASSFSANQPQHF	TGTGCCAGCAGTTTCTCTGCCAATCAGCCCCAGCATTTT
-	TRBV5-1	TRBJ1-1	-	CASSRSQGPNTEAFF	TGCGCCAGCAGCCGATCCCAGGGCCCGAACACTGAAGCTTTCTTT
few	TRBV6-6	TRBJ2-7	-	CASSYSLENPTYEQYF	TGTGCCAGCAGTTACTCGTTGGAAAACCCGACCTACGAGCAGTACTTC
-	TRBV28	TRBJ2-4	TRBD1	CASNLGDRGLGEQYF	TGTGCCAGCAACCTGGGAGACAGGGGGCTAGGAGAGCAGTACTTC
few	TRBV6-5	TRBJ2-7	-	CASGSTEQYF	TGTGCCAGCGGCTCCACCGAGCAGTACTTC
once	TRBV2	TRBJ2-7	-	CASSGVFRSYEQYF	TGTGCCAGCAGTGGAGTTTTCCGCTCCTACGAGCAGTACTTC
-	TRBV25-1	TRBJ2-3	-	CATTPPRLDSTDTQYF	TGTGCCACCACCCCTCCGCGACTAGATAGCACAGATACGCAGTATTTT
few	TRBV7-2	TRBJ2-3	-	CASSLGPLSSTDTQYF	TGTGCCAGCAGCTTAGGGCCATTATCTAGCACAGATACGCAGTATTTT
many	TRBV28	TRBJ2-7	TRBD2	CASSQLAGAYEQYF	TGTGCCAGCAGTCAACTAGCGGGGGCCTACGAGCAGTACTTC
-	TRBV11-2	TRBJ2-7	-	CASSLSGEESYEQYF	TGTGCCAGCAGCTTATCAGGGGAGGAGTCCTACGAGCAGTACTTC
-	TRBV6-2/TRBV6-3	TRBJ1-6	TRBD1	CASSYSPGQSSYNSPLHF	TGTGCCAGCAGTTACTCACCGGGACAGAGCTCCTATAATTCACCCCTCCACTTT
-	TRBV6-1	TRBJ1-3	TRBD1	CAGSPAVERGPAGNTIYF	TGTGCCGGCAGTCCCGCGGTGGAGAGGGGGCCAGCTGGAAACACCATATATTTT
-	TRBV20-1	TRBJ2-3	TRBD2	CSASEAGGSSDTQYF	TGCAGTGCTAGCGAAGCGGGAGGATCCTCAGATACGCAGTATTTT
-	TRBV6-5	TRBJ2-3	-	CASTKTEASDTQYF	TGTGCCAGCACCAAAACGGAGGCATCAGATACGCAGTATTTT
-	TRBV20-1	TRBJ2-7	-	CSARGQVISYEQYF	TGCAGTGCTAGGGGGCAGGTCATCTCCTACGAGCAGTACTTC
-	TRBV5-1	TRBJ2-7	-	CASRKDSHSYEQYF	TGCGCCAGCAGGAAGGACTCCCACTCCTACGAGCAGTACTTC
-	TRBV4-1	TRBJ2-3	-	CASSQDAGLDTQYF	TGCGCCAGCAGCCAAGATGCGGGGCTAGATACGCAGTATTTT
-	TRBV5-1	TRBJ2-7	TRBD1	CASSPMTGATYEQYF	TGCGCCAGCAGCCCAATGACAGGGGCGACCTACGAGCAGTACTTC